This is a list of T cell receptor beta chains from one sample in a study of Ad26.COV2.S vaccination and SARS-CoV-2 variants. Repertoires were generated with immunoSEQ multiplex PCR, while TCRdb's copy carries only in-frame clones and drops some. The sample contains around 450,000 clones, around 91% of which appear only once. The sequencing here drew on peripheral blood, taken in a trial of Ad26.COV2.S vaccine versus placebo. These receptor sequences come from a person aged 18 to 59 who received the Ad26.COV2.S COVID-19 vaccine or a placebo. Each CDR3 is given with its conserved first and last residue. D genes are given only for firm matches. Clone size appears in some rows only: once, few, many, or a class for an expanded clone.

d_gene: -
v_gene: TRBV5-1
abundance: -
len: 16
j_gene: TRBJ2-5
CDR3aa: CASSLIKGRMSETQYF
CDR3nt: TGCGCCAGCAGCTTGATTAAAGGGAGGATGAGTGAGACCCAGTACTTC

d_gene: TRBD2
v_gene: TRBV18
abundance: -
len: 13
j_gene: TRBJ2-1
CDR3aa: CASSPPSGNEQFF
CDR3nt: TGTGCCAGCTCACCTCCTAGCGGCAATGAGCAGTTCTTC

d_gene: TRBD2
v_gene: TRBV28
abundance: -
len: 19
j_gene: TRBJ2-3
CDR3aa: CASSPGLAGPAYTTDTQYF
CDR3nt: TGTGCCAGCAGTCCGGGACTAGCGGGACCCGCCTATACCACAGATACGCAGTATTTT

d_gene: TRBD2
v_gene: TRBV19
abundance: -
len: 14
j_gene: TRBJ2-7
CDR3aa: CASRTSGSSYEQYF
CDR3nt: TGTGCCAGCAGGACTAGCGGGAGCTCCTACGAGCAGTACTTC

d_gene: -
v_gene: TRBV5-5
abundance: -
len: 18
j_gene: TRBJ1-5
CDR3aa: CASSLSIYRLSSNQPQHF
CDR3nt: TGTGCCAGCAGCTTGAGCATTTACAGGCTGTCTAGCAATCAGCCCCAGCATTTT

d_gene: -
v_gene: TRBV24-1
abundance: -
len: 12
j_gene: TRBJ1-5
CDR3aa: CATSDFNQPQHF
CDR3nt: TGTGCCACCAGTGATTTCAATCAGCCCCAGCATTTT

d_gene: -
v_gene: TRBV5-6
abundance: -
len: 12
j_gene: TRBJ1-2
CDR3aa: CASSPGGHGYTF
CDR3nt: TGTGCCAGCAGCCCCGGGGGACATGGCTACACCTTC

d_gene: TRBD2
v_gene: TRBV7-6
abundance: -
len: 21
j_gene: TRBJ2-6
CDR3aa: CASSPRTSGLLERSGANVLTF
CDR3nt: TGTGCCAGCAGCCCGAGGACTAGCGGGCTTTTGGAGAGATCTGGGGCCAACGTCCTGACTTTC

d_gene: TRBD1
v_gene: TRBV27
abundance: once
len: 15
j_gene: TRBJ2-1
CDR3aa: CASSLPGQAVHEQFF
CDR3nt: TGTGCCAGCAGTTTACCGGGACAGGCGGTGCATGAGCAGTTCTTC

d_gene: TRBD2
v_gene: TRBV7-2
abundance: once
len: 17
j_gene: TRBJ2-3
CDR3aa: CASSKFSGTTGTDTQYF
CDR3nt: TGTGCCAGCAGCAAATTTTCCGGGACTACCGGCACAGATACGCAGTATTTT

d_gene: -
v_gene: TRBV5-4
abundance: -
len: 14
j_gene: TRBJ2-7
CDR3aa: CARRGTGKPYEQYF
CDR3nt: TGTGCCAGGCGAGGAACAGGGAAGCCCTACGAGCAGTACTTC

d_gene: -
v_gene: TRBV6-6
abundance: -
len: 14
j_gene: TRBJ2-1
CDR3aa: CASKRDGSVNEQFF
CDR3nt: TGTGCCAGCAAACGGGACGGGAGTGTCAATGAGCAGTTCTTC

d_gene: -
v_gene: TRBV2
abundance: once
len: 13
j_gene: TRBJ1-4
CDR3aa: CASSVARAEKLFF
CDR3nt: TGTGCCAGCAGTGTTGCCAGGGCTGAAAAACTGTTTTTT

d_gene: -
v_gene: TRBV21-1
abundance: -
len: 13
j_gene: TRBJ2-7
CDR3aa: CASSKDPSYEQYF
CDR3nt: TGTGCCAGCAGCAAAGACCCAAGCTACGAGCAGTACTTC

d_gene: -
v_gene: TRBV7-3
abundance: -
len: 16
j_gene: TRBJ2-3
CDR3aa: CASSLIFPASTDTQYF
CDR3nt: TGTGCCAGCAGCTTAATATTCCCCGCTAGCACAGATACGCAGTATTTT

d_gene: TRBD1
v_gene: TRBV5-3
abundance: once
len: 17
j_gene: TRBJ1-5
CDR3aa: CARSLLLDRKNNQPQHF
CDR3nt: TGTGCCAGAAGCCTACTACTGGACAGGAAAAACAATCAGCCCCAGCATTTT

d_gene: -
v_gene: TRBV9
abundance: -
len: 16
j_gene: TRBJ2-3
CDR3aa: CASSASQGTVGDTQYF
CDR3nt: TGTGCCAGCAGCGCGTCGCAGGGGACCGTGGGAGATACGCAGTATTTT

d_gene: TRBD1
v_gene: TRBV5-6
abundance: once
len: 14
j_gene: TRBJ1-1
CDR3aa: CASSFTGGAPEAFF
CDR3nt: TGTGCCAGCAGTTTTACAGGGGGCGCCCCTGAAGCTTTCTTT

d_gene: TRBD1
v_gene: TRBV3-1/TRBV3-2
abundance: -
len: 15
j_gene: TRBJ1-6
CDR3aa: CASSQGGQGNSPLHF
CDR3nt: TGTGCCAGCAGCCAAGGAGGACAGGGAAATTCACCCCTCCACTTT

d_gene: -
v_gene: TRBV6-1
abundance: -
len: 13
j_gene: TRBJ2-5
CDR3aa: CASSEAAEETQYF
CDR3nt: TGTGCCAGCAGTGAAGCGGCAGAGGAGACCCAGTACTTC

d_gene: TRBD2
v_gene: TRBV19
abundance: -
len: 13
j_gene: TRBJ2-1
CDR3aa: CATSGRGYGEQFF
CDR3nt: TGTGCCACAAGCGGGAGGGGCTACGGTGAGCAGTTCTTC

d_gene: -
v_gene: TRBV30
abundance: -
len: 12
j_gene: TRBJ1-3
CDR3aa: CAWRTIGNTIYF
CDR3nt: TGTGCCTGGAGGACAATCGGAAACACCATATATTTT

d_gene: -
v_gene: TRBV5-5
abundance: -
len: 13
j_gene: TRBJ2-5
CDR3aa: CASSFTGLETQYF
CDR3nt: TGTGCCAGCAGCTTTACAGGACTAGAGACCCAGTACTTC

d_gene: -
v_gene: TRBV11-1
abundance: -
len: 16
j_gene: TRBJ2-7
CDR3aa: CASSFSGTGSSYEQYF
CDR3nt: TGTGCCAGCAGCTTTTCAGGGACTGGCTCTTCCTACGAGCAGTACTTC

d_gene: TRBD1
v_gene: TRBV19
abundance: once
len: 15
j_gene: TRBJ2-1
CDR3aa: CASSITGGSYNEQFF
CDR3nt: TGTGCCAGTAGTATCACAGGGGGAAGCTACAATGAGCAGTTCTTC

d_gene: TRBD1
v_gene: TRBV7-3
abundance: -
len: 14
j_gene: TRBJ2-3
CDR3aa: CASSPRQGTDTQYF
CDR3nt: TGTGCCAGCAGCCCTCGACAGGGGACAGATACGCAGTATTTT

d_gene: -
v_gene: TRBV5-6
abundance: -
len: 14
j_gene: TRBJ1-2
CDR3aa: CASSLAGSNYGYTF
CDR3nt: TGTGCCAGCAGCCTCGCAGGATCTAACTATGGCTACACCTTC

d_gene: -
v_gene: TRBV6-6
abundance: -
len: 13
j_gene: TRBJ1-4
CDR3aa: CASSFRDSEKLFF
CDR3nt: TGTGCCAGCAGCTTCAGGGATAGTGAAAAACTGTTTTTT

d_gene: TRBD2
v_gene: TRBV7-9
abundance: -
len: 15
j_gene: TRBJ2-3
CDR3aa: CASSLAAGGVDTQYF
CDR3nt: TGTGCCAGCAGCTTAGCAGCGGGAGGGGTAGATACGCAGTATTTT

d_gene: -
v_gene: TRBV3-1/TRBV3-2
abundance: -
len: 13
j_gene: TRBJ2-5
CDR3aa: CASSRTPQETQYF
CDR3nt: TGTGCCAGCAGTAGAACCCCCCAAGAGACCCAGTACTTC

d_gene: TRBD1
v_gene: TRBV27
abundance: -
len: 14
j_gene: TRBJ1-5
CDR3aa: CASSPQGVYQPQHF
CDR3nt: TGTGCCAGCAGTCCCCAGGGGGTGTATCAGCCCCAGCATTTT

d_gene: TRBD2
v_gene: TRBV20-1
abundance: -
len: 17
j_gene: TRBJ2-7
CDR3aa: CSASRGRTSGRDYEQYF
CDR3nt: TGCAGTGCTAGTCGCGGGCGAACTAGCGGGAGGGACTACGAGCAGTACTTC

d_gene: TRBD2
v_gene: TRBV28
abundance: -
len: 19
j_gene: TRBJ2-2
CDR3aa: CASSLGSTSGSWDTGELFF
CDR3nt: TGTGCCAGCAGTTTAGGATCGACTAGCGGGAGTTGGGACACCGGGGAGCTGTTTTTT

d_gene: -
v_gene: TRBV19
abundance: -
len: 16
j_gene: TRBJ2-3
CDR3aa: CASSPMTAENTDTQYF
CDR3nt: TGTGCCAGTAGTCCCATGACAGCAGAAAACACAGATACGCAGTATTTT

d_gene: TRBD2
v_gene: TRBV28
abundance: -
len: 14
j_gene: TRBJ2-7
CDR3aa: CASSSSGLDGEQYF
CDR3nt: TGTGCCAGCAGTTCCTCGGGACTAGATGGGGAGCAGTACTTC

d_gene: TRBD1
v_gene: TRBV6-2/TRBV6-3
abundance: -
len: 18
j_gene: TRBJ1-2
CDR3aa: CASSYEGWSGGASEGYTF
CDR3nt: TGTGCCAGCAGTTACGAGGGTTGGTCAGGGGGCGCGTCAGAAGGCTACACCTTC

d_gene: TRBD1
v_gene: TRBV28
abundance: -
len: 16
j_gene: TRBJ1-2
CDR3aa: CASSQTPGQTNYGYTF
CDR3nt: TGTGCCAGCAGTCAGACCCCGGGACAGACTAACTATGGCTACACCTTC

d_gene: -
v_gene: TRBV19
abundance: -
len: 18
j_gene: TRBJ1-4
CDR3aa: CASSMDLVASGRNEKLFF
CDR3nt: TGTGCCAGTAGTATGGATTTAGTGGCGAGTGGTCGCAATGAAAAACTGTTTTTT

d_gene: -
v_gene: TRBV13
abundance: -
len: 12
j_gene: TRBJ1-5
CDR3aa: CASSANNQPQHF
CDR3nt: TGTGCCAGCAGCGCGAATAATCAGCCCCAGCATTTT

d_gene: -
v_gene: TRBV9
abundance: -
len: 13
j_gene: TRBJ2-3
CDR3aa: CASSGKPGDTQYF
CDR3nt: TGTGCCAGCAGCGGGAAACCAGGAGATACGCAGTATTTT

d_gene: TRBD2
v_gene: TRBV15
abundance: -
len: 17
j_gene: TRBJ2-3
CDR3aa: CATSRVLAGTSTDTQYF
CDR3nt: TGTGCCACCAGCAGAGTGCTAGCGGGAACTAGCACAGATACGCAGTATTTT

d_gene: -
v_gene: TRBV29-1
abundance: once
len: 12
j_gene: TRBJ1-1
CDR3aa: CSVVAGSTEAFF
CDR3nt: TGCAGCGTTGTCGCAGGGAGCACTGAAGCTTTCTTT

d_gene: TRBD2
v_gene: TRBV19
abundance: once
len: 15
j_gene: TRBJ2-7
CDR3aa: CASSERAGGLYEQYF
CDR3nt: TGTGCCAGTAGTGAGAGAGCGGGAGGCCTCTACGAGCAGTACTTC

d_gene: TRBD2
v_gene: TRBV7-6
abundance: -
len: 15
j_gene: TRBJ2-7
CDR3aa: CASSLLAGRPYEQYF
CDR3nt: TGTGCCAGCAGCCTACTAGCGGGAAGGCCCTACGAGCAGTACTTC

d_gene: -
v_gene: TRBV5-1
abundance: once
len: 14
j_gene: TRBJ2-1
CDR3aa: CASSLAKAANEQFF
CDR3nt: TGCGCCAGCAGCTTGGCCAAGGCTGCTAATGAGCAGTTCTTC

d_gene: TRBD2
v_gene: TRBV5-4
abundance: -
len: 15
j_gene: TRBJ2-7
CDR3aa: CASSGGEREAGEQYF
CDR3nt: TGTGCCAGCAGCGGGGGTGAGCGGGAGGCCGGCGAGCAGTACTTC

d_gene: TRBD2
v_gene: TRBV15
abundance: -
len: 16
j_gene: TRBJ2-1
CDR3aa: CATSRFRGSGINEQFF
CDR3nt: TGTGCCACCAGCAGATTCCGCGGGAGCGGGATCAATGAGCAGTTCTTC